These 15 T cell receptor beta chains were sequenced from one sample in a study of technical replicates of blood from a handful of donors. Libraries were prepared by immunoSEQ multiplex PCR; TCRdb keeps only in-frame clonotypes and omits some of them. Among roughly 76,000 clones listed, approximately 91% were seen once. Sequencing was performed on T cells isolated from PBMCs. These receptors were collected from a human donor in good health. Some clones in this sample may be carry-over from other donors' samples.

The chain combines TRBV9 with TRBJ1-4, with no clear D. Trimming took 0 bases from V and 8 from J, leaving 8 bases between them. This CDR3 is built from 13 residues. CDR1 SGDLS and CDR2 YYNGEE come from the germline V gene. CDR3 DNA: TGTGCCAGCAGCGTAGATCCCCGGGAAAAACTGTTTTTT. This codes for CASSVDPREKLFF.

The rearrangement uses TRBV4-1 and TRBJ2-3; tentative D call: TRBD2 (6 bases). CDR1 MGHRA and CDR2 YSYEKL come from the germline V gene. Between the trimmed V and J ends, which lost 0 bases and 5 bases, there was a span of 12 bases. The CDR3 length is 15 residues. DNA of the CDR3: TGCGCCAGCAGCCAAGATTCGGGGAGGATAGATACGCAGTATTTT. Translation: CASSQDSGRIDTQYF.

V is TRBV5-4 and J is TRBJ1-2; D is unresolved. CDR1 and CDR2 (germline): SGHNT, YYREEE (reference sequence). This CDR3 is built from 13 residues. V was shortened by 4 bases and J by 2 bases, with 9 bases between the two germline ends. The CDR3 loop reads CASSEEGNYGYTF. Written as DNA, the CDR3 is TGTGCCAGCAGCGAAGAGGGAAACTATGGCTACACCTTC.

The chain recombines TRBV6-1 with TRBJ1-1; D gene ambiguous. V was clipped by 3 bases and J by 1 base, with 6 bases between them. The CDR3 loop spans 13 amino acids. Germline V CDR1 and CDR2: MNHNS, SASEGT. CDR3 sequence (DNA): TGTGCCAGCAGTGAGCCGGGGAACACTGAAGCTTTCTTT. This codes for CASSEPGNTEAFF.

CDR3 nucleotides: TGTGCCAGCAGCGTAGCGGGAGCGATACTTGGCACAGATACGCAGTATTTT. Protein: CASSVAGAILGTDTQYF. The V and J genes are TRBV9 and TRBJ2-3; D is perhaps TRBD2 (6 bases). The germline V gene encodes CDR1 SGDLS and CDR2 YYNGEE. This CDR3 is 17 amino acids long. Trimming removed 0 bases at V and 1 base at J, with 15 bases between.

The rearrangement joins TRBV28 to TRBJ1-5; D is possibly TRBD1 (5 bases). The ends were cut back, 8 bases at V and 11 bases at J, with 19 bases in the middle. The CDR3 runs to 13 residues. Germline CDR1 is MDHEN and CDR2 is SYDVKM. The CDR3, as DNA: TGTGCCAGCGGGTCGCAGGGCACGGGTGCCCAGCATTTT. Protein product: CASGSQGTGAQHF.

J is TRBJ1-4 and V is TRBV7-9; a weak D match, TRBD1 (6 bases). The CDR3 spans 15 residues. V was cut by 7 bases and J by 0 bases, with 12 bases left in between. Germline V gene lookup returns CDR1 SEHNR and CDR2 FQNEAQ (reference sequence). Here the CDR3 DNA reads TGTGCCAGCAATCTACAGGGAGCAACTAATGAAAAACTGTTTTTT. Translating it yields CASNLQGATNEKLFF. Supplemented by reference TRBV7-9 and TRBJ1-4, the full variable domain reads DTGVSQNPRHKITKRGQNVTFRCDPISEHNRLYWYRQTLGQGPEFLTYFQNEAQLEKSRLLSDRFSAERPKGSFSTLEIQRTEQGDSAMYLCASNLQGATNEKLFFGSGTQLSVL.

The chain has TRBV19 and TRBJ1-2; D is possibly TRBD1 (5 bases). V was clipped by 6 bases and J by 4 bases, with 9 bases between them. This CDR3 has 12 residues. Germline V gene lookup returns CDR1 LNHDA and CDR2 SQIVND (reference sequence). The CDR3 DNA follows: TGTGCCAGTAGCGACAGTTTCTATGGCTACACCTTC. It translates to CASSDSFYGYTF.

The rearrangement links TRBV6-6 to TRBJ1-1; 7 nucleotides line up with TRBD1. V was clipped by 6 bases and J by 3 bases; unmatched bases: 4. The CDR3 sequence is 13 residues long. Germline V gene data show CDR1 as MNHNY and CDR2 as SVGAGI (reference sequence). Here the CDR3 reads CASRPDRDTEAFF. The CDR3 nucleotides read TGTGCCAGCAGACCCGACAGGGACACTGAAGCTTTCTTT.

The chain links TRBV7-9 to TRBJ2-7; D is perhaps TRBD2 (6 bases). This CDR3 is built from 15 residues. Germline CDR1 is SEHNR and CDR2 is FQNEAQ (reference sequence). V was clipped by 1 base and J by 2 bases, with 12 bases between them. CDR3 nucleotide sequence: TGTGCCAGCAGCTTAGTATACGGGAGCCCCTACGAGCAGTACTTC. Protein sequence: CASSLVYGSPYEQYF.

The chain recombines TRBV4-1 with TRBJ2-1; 8 bases are a match to TRBD1. The CDR3 consists of 16 residues. The junction had 7 bases not matched to a gene; V was cut back by 6 bases and J by 0 bases. The germline CDR1 and CDR2 sequences are MGHRA and YSYEKL. DNA for the CDR3: TGCGCCAGCAGATCGACGGGACAGGACTCCTACAATGAGCAGTTCTTC. Translating it yields CASRSTGQDSYNEQFF.

The genes are TRBV5-1 and TRBJ2-1; D ambiguous. Between the trimmed V and J ends, which lost 0 bases and 9 bases, there was a span of 7 bases. The CDR3 totals 12 residues. In germline, CDR1 is SGHRS, CDR2 YFSETQ. CDR3 DNA: TGCGCCAGCAGCTTGGAAGTTAGTGAGCAGTTCTTC. Translation gives CASSLEVSEQFF. The variable domain in full, completed from reference TRBV5-1 and TRBJ2-1, reads KAGVTQTPRYLIKTRGQQVTLSCSPISGHRSVSWYQQTPGQGLQFLFEYFSETQRNKGNFPGRFSGRQFSNSRSEMNVSTLELGDSALYLCASSLEVSEQFFGPGTRLTVL.

V gene TRBV7-8 combines with J gene TRBJ1-2; D may be TRBD1 (6 bases). This CDR3 is built from 19 residues. Germline CDR1 SGHVS, CDR2 FQNEAQ. V was clipped by 0 bases and J by 3 bases, with 23 bases between them. The CDR3 loop reads CASSLALIGSRGVDYGYTF. CDR3 nucleotide sequence: TGTGCCAGCAGCTTAGCGCTGATTGGGAGCAGGGGCGTAGACTATGGCTACACCTTC.

The gene calls are TRBV19 and TRBJ2-7, with 7 positions matching TRBD1. J lost 4 bases, V lost 3 bases, and 3 bases had no gene match. The CDR3 consists of 13 residues. Looked up from germline, CDR1 is LNHDA and CDR2 is SQIVND (reference sequence). The CDR3 sequence: CASSMRDSYEQYF. DNA of the CDR3: TGTGCCAGTAGTATGAGGGACAGTTACGAGCAGTACTTC.

This chain connects TRBV18 to TRBJ1-5; no clear D. V shed 3 bases and J shed 0 bases, with 9 bases lying between them. Per the germline V gene, CDR1 is KGHSH and CDR2 is LQKENI. The CDR3 spans 15 residues. CDR3 nucleotide sequence: TGTGCCAGCTCACCCGGCGGTTATAGCAATCAGCCCCAGCATTTT. Residues: CASSPGGYSNQPQHF.